Listed below are T cell receptor beta chains from one sample, sequenced in a study of beta chain features in type 1 diabetes. Using immunoSEQ multiplex PCR, the repertoire was profiled, and TCRdb retains in-frame clones only, with some absent. The repertoire has 500,000 to 650,000 clones, roughly 12% of them found once; the top ten carry around 0.12%. Sequencing was carried out using naive CD4+ T cells from blood. The receptor source for this set is a man aged 25 to 40 with type 1 diabetes. Each CDR3 is given with its conserved first and last residue. A D gene is named only where the DNA matches it firmly. Clone size is given for some rows only: seen once, a few or many times, or a class if the clone is expanded.

>TRBJ1-6|once|TRBV7-2|TRBD1
CASSTLQGAHNSPLHF
TGTGCCAGCAGCACCCTTCAGGGGGCACATAATTCACCCCTCCACTTT
>TRBJ2-1|NA|TRBV6-5|TRBD2
CASSYLTSGANEQFF
TGTGCCAGCAGTTACCTGACTAGCGGGGCTAATGAGCAGTTCTTC
>TRBJ1-6|NA|TRBV11-2|NA
CASSRTDYNSPLHF
TGTGCCAGCAGCCGGACAGATTATAATTCACCCCTCCACTTT
>TRBJ2-5|NA|TRBV7-9|NA
CASSSGPGWETQYF
TGTGCCAGCAGTTCTGGACCGGGGTGGGAGACCCAGTACTTC
>TRBJ2-3|few|TRBV29-1|NA
CSVEGRQTDTQYF
TGCAGCGTTGAAGGAAGGCAGACAGATACGCAGTATTTT
>TRBJ2-1|NA|TRBV7-2|TRBD1
CASSLAPTGSYNEQFF
TGTGCCAGCAGCTTAGCCCCGACAGGGTCGTACAATGAGCAGTTCTTC
>TRBJ2-7|few|TRBV9|TRBD2
CASSVSSGGAYEQYF
TGTGCCAGCAGCGTCAGCTCCGGGGGGGCCTACGAGCAGTACTTC
>TRBJ2-1|many|TRBV23-1|NA
CASSQRLGANEQFF
TGCGCCAGCAGTCAACGACTCGGGGCCAATGAGCAGTTCTTC
>TRBJ2-5|few|TRBV28|TRBD2
CASSFPSGTSGEETQYF
TGTGCCAGCAGTTTCCCCTCCGGGACTAGCGGGGAGGAGACCCAGTACTTC
>TRBJ1-5|NA|TRBV5-4|NA
CASSFGGSNQPQHF
TGTGCCAGCAGCTTTGGAGGCAGCAATCAGCCCCAGCATTTT
>TRBJ2-7|few|TRBV6-1|NA
CASKIRDTSREQYF
TGTGCCAGCAAGATCCGGGACACATCTAGGGAGCAGTACTTC
>TRBJ2-7|few|TRBV28|TRBD1
CASSLWTGGSLDEQYF
TGTGCCAGCAGTTTATGGACAGGGGGAAGTCTGGACGAGCAGTACTTC
>TRBJ2-5|few|TRBV5-4|TRBD1
CASSLVDRGVGTQYF
TGTGCCAGCAGCTTGGTGGACAGGGGAGTAGGGACCCAGTACTTC
>TRBJ2-7|NA|TRBV5-1|NA
CASSLDGRTYEQYF
TGCGCCAGCAGCTTGGACGGCAGGACCTACGAGCAGTACTTC
>TRBJ1-1|NA|TRBV29-1|NA
CSVEDQENTEAFF
TGCAGCGTTGAAGATCAGGAGAACACTGAAGCTTTCTTT
>TRBJ1-5|few|TRBV5-1|NA
CASSSDPGYNQPQHF
TGCGCCAGCAGTTCCGATCCGGGATACAATCAGCCCCAGCATTTT
>TRBJ2-1|few|TRBV28|NA
CASTPGGGPYNEQFF
TGTGCCAGCACCCCCGGTGGGGGGCCCTACAATGAGCAGTTCTTC
>TRBJ1-2|NA|TRBV29-1|NA
CSVAGHMTDGYTF
TGCAGCGTTGCGGGACACATGACGGATGGCTACACCTTC
>TRBJ1-6|NA|TRBV9|TRBD1
CASSAGQGSSYNSPLHF
TGTGCCAGCAGCGCCGGACAGGGGAGCTCCTATAATTCACCCCTCCACTTT
>TRBJ1-6|NA|TRBV7-2|NA
CASTKGVGSSPLHF
TGTGCCAGCACCAAAGGGGTTGGGAGCTCACCCCTCCACTTT
>TRBJ2-7|few|TRBV11-2|NA
CASSLTGYEQYF
TGTGCCAGCAGCTTAACAGGGTACGAGCAGTACTTC
>TRBJ2-5|NA|TRBV29-1|TRBD1
CSVGQGYLETQYF
TGCAGCGTCGGACAGGGGTATTTGGAGACCCAGTACTTC
>TRBJ1-1|NA|TRBV19|NA
CASSIDSWGTEAFF
TGTGCCAGTAGTATAGATAGTTGGGGGACTGAAGCTTTCTTT
>TRBJ2-7|NA|TRBV5-1|NA
CASSLAQRDHEQYF
TGCGCCAGCAGCTTGGCACAGCGAGACCACGAGCAGTACTTC
>TRBJ1-2|few|TRBV7-9|TRBD1
CASTQNRGLKGYTF
TGTGCCAGCACCCAGAACAGGGGGCTGAAAGGCTACACCTTC
>TRBJ1-1|NA|TRBV10-3|TRBD1
CAIRQGGNTEAFF
TGTGCCATCAGGCAGGGGGGGAACACTGAAGCTTTCTTT
>TRBJ2-2|NA|TRBV9|NA
CASNSLRNTGELFF
TGTGCCAGCAACTCTCTCCGAAACACCGGGGAGCTGTTTTTT
>TRBJ2-7|NA|TRBV7-8|NA
CASSLSSGTRPYEQYF
TGTGCCAGCAGCCTGAGCTCCGGGACAAGGCCCTACGAGCAGTACTTC
>TRBJ2-1|NA|TRBV6-1|NA
CASSESSAAYNEQFF
TGTGCCAGCAGTGAATCCAGCGCAGCCTACAATGAGCAGTTCTTC
>TRBJ2-5|few|TRBV2|NA
CASSWRGPGETQYF
TGTGCCAGCAGTTGGAGGGGACCGGGAGAGACCCAGTACTTC
>TRBJ1-3|NA|TRBV9|NA
CASSATSTGSSGNTIYF
TGTGCCAGCAGCGCTACTTCGACTGGGAGCTCTGGAAACACCATATATTTT
>TRBJ2-1|few|TRBV30|NA
CAWLPPGHLGNEQFF
TGTGCCTGGCTTCCTCCGGGACACCTTGGGAATGAGCAGTTCTTC
>TRBJ1-5|NA|TRBV7-2|TRBD1
CASSQVGQGARGPQHF
TGTGCCAGCAGTCAAGTCGGACAGGGGGCAAGGGGGCCCCAGCATTTT
>TRBJ2-2|few|TRBV19|NA
CASNRADYTGELFF
TGTGCCAGTAATCGGGCAGACTACACCGGGGAGCTGTTTTTT
>TRBJ1-6|few|TRBV28|NA
CASSLDSFNSPLHF
TGTGCCAGCAGTTTGGACAGCTTTAATTCACCCCTCCACTTT
>TRBJ2-5|few|TRBV2|NA
CASRDRAGVETQYF
TGTGCCAGCAGAGACCGGGCAGGGGTGGAGACCCAGTACTTC
>TRBJ2-7|few|TRBV7-2|TRBD1
CASALQGATYEQYF
TGTGCCAGCGCACTACAGGGGGCAACCTACGAGCAGTACTTC
>TRBJ1-2|few|TRBV9|TRBD1
CASSESTGNSYGYTF
TGTGCCAGCAGCGAATCGACAGGGAATTCCTATGGCTACACCTTC
>TRBJ2-7|few|TRBV7-8|NA
CASSLAGIYEQYF
TGTGCCAGCAGCTTAGCTGGCATCTACGAGCAGTACTTC
>TRBJ2-5|few|TRBV4-1|TRBD1
CASSQVPGGVGKTQYF
TGCGCCAGCAGCCAAGTTCCAGGGGGCGTTGGAAAGACCCAGTACTTC
>TRBJ2-1|NA|TRBV13|NA
CASSLARRSEADEQFF
TGTGCCAGCAGCTTAGCACGGAGGAGTGAGGCCGATGAGCAGTTCTTC
>TRBJ1-2|NA|TRBV6-5|NA
CASSYSVIANYGYTF
TGTGCCAGCAGTTATTCGGTAATCGCTAACTATGGCTACACCTTC
>TRBJ2-7|few|TRBV6-1|TRBD1
CASRIGTGEAYEQYF
TGTGCCAGCAGGATCGGGACAGGGGAAGCCTACGAGCAGTACTTC
>TRBJ2-3|NA|TRBV19|NA
CASSVSTDTQYF
TGTGCCAGTAGTGTAAGCACAGATACGCAGTATTTT
>TRBJ2-6|few|TRBV7-2|NA
CASSLPAGANVLTF
TGTGCCAGCAGCTTACCAGCTGGGGCCAACGTCCTGACTTTC
>TRBJ1-1|few|TRBV7-9|NA
CASSYYGSGRATEAFF
TGTGCCAGCAGCTATTACGGTTCAGGTAGGGCCACTGAAGCTTTCTTT
>TRBJ2-7|few|TRBV11-2|NA
CASSLGRDGEQYF
TGTGCCAGCAGCTTAGGGCGCGATGGCGAGCAGTACTTC
>TRBJ1-6|few|TRBV9|NA
CASSVGQSQNSPLHF
TGTGCCAGCAGCGTCGGACAGTCCCAAAATTCACCCCTCCACTTT
>TRBJ2-5|NA|TRBV9|TRBD1
CASSASDRGLAGRQETQYF
TGTGCCAGCAGCGCATCGGACAGGGGGCTAGCGGGGCGGCAAGAGACCCAGTACTTC
>TRBJ1-6|few|TRBV28|NA
CASSIRGNSPLHF
TGTGCCAGCAGCATCAGGGGAAATTCACCCCTCCACTTT
>TRBJ2-3|few|TRBV5-1|NA
CASSLPSSADTQYF
TGCGCCAGCAGCTTACCGAGCAGCGCAGATACGCAGTATTTT
>TRBJ2-7|few|TRBV18|NA
CASSPLDGPSYEQYF
TGTGCCAGCTCACCACTGGACGGTCCCTCCTACGAGCAGTACTTC
>TRBJ2-5|NA|TRBV2|TRBD1
CASRSTGGQETQYF
TGTGCCAGCAGGTCGACAGGGGGCCAAGAGACCCAGTACTTC
>TRBJ1-2|NA|TRBV7-2|NA
CASSLVAGTDYGYTF
TGTGCCAGCAGCTTAGTGGCAGGGACGGACTATGGCTACACCTTC
>TRBJ2-2|NA|TRBV9|TRBD1
CASSPSGQGTGELFF
TGTGCCAGCAGCCCTTCGGGACAGGGGACCGGGGAGCTGTTTTTT